Listed here is a single T cell receptor (beta chain). Its antigen is currently not known. No base quality values were provided; no much bigger clone lies one nucleotide off. This sample stems from a study of identical twins (dated by TCRdb to the mid-2010s). At the level of the whole study: The study deep-sequenced TCR alpha and beta repertoires from monozygotic twins, unrelated adults of various ages and cord blood to test whether fetal clonotypes persist. To rule out contamination, the twin experiments were replicated at different times with different library preparation protocols.

Library creation used 5' RACE. The instrument given in TCRdb is Illumina HiSeq 2000. Template switching introduced a universal primer binding site; the final cDNA contained a unique molecular identifier, enabling accurate counting of TCR cDNA molecules. First-strand cDNA for TCR alpha and beta chains was synthesized from specific primers in the conserved constant-segment region. Each cDNA library was double barcoded, with a SMART-Mk sample barcode plus Illumina barcodes, to control for contamination. TruSeq adapter sequences, together with Illumina sample barcodes, were added in two successive PCR steps. Sequencing of the TCR alpha and beta cDNA libraries was done on the Illumina HiSeq platform using custom primers. As for the authors' bioinformatics: MiGEC was used to process raw reads and extract unique molecular identifiers, and MiXCR was used to find CDR3 positions. For each individual, recombination models were inferred using an EM algorithm with the repgenHMM and IGoR tools. Shared clonotype analysis was performed with the tcR package in R, normalizing sharing by the product of cloneset sizes. To study raw recombination free of thymic and clonal selection effects, out-of-frame nonproductive sequences were analyzed. TCRdb handled the public reads itself, with Q25 trimming in fastp and clone calling in MiXCR, and kept productive beta chains. Each CDR3 protein gets just one entry, which takes the most common genes and DNA from the rows behind it. These V and J calls derive from TCRdb rather than the authors' analysis. Present in this sample are about 690,000 distinct CDR3 sequences, roughly 6% of which were seen just once. Approximately 2% of the sample is held by the ten biggest clonotypes.

All donors were healthy Caucasians. Three unrelated non-twin adults were additionally sequenced: a male aged 18 to 29, a male aged 50 to 60 and a female aged 50 to 60. Miltenyi CD45RO+ enrichment and human naive T-cell isolation kits were used to isolate memory (CD45RO+) and naive T cells from PBMC. Study-wide conclusions, independent of this receptor: Zero-insertion analyses could be partly confounded by invariant T cells such as MAIT and iNKT, though diverse VJ usage argued against such confounding for most clonotypes. In beta out-of-frame sequences, excess twin sharing was weaker, because having fewer shared sequences lowered the signal-to-noise ratio. Recombination models systematically underestimated out-of-frame TCR alpha sharing in monozygotic twins but agreed with sharing between unrelated individuals. Compared with coincidental sharing between unrelated individuals, out-of-frame TCR alpha sequences shared between twins showed an excess of sequences with low generation probability. Because the same donors could not be followed over many years, conclusions were based on cross-sectional statistical analysis. Fewer insertions were carried by abundant cord blood beta clonotypes; a weaker similar trend was observed in young adult naive repertoires, while no such trend was observed in memory repertoires.

The CDR3, cysteine through phenylalanine, is 14 amino acids long. Kept here is only the CDR3 DNA, which spans 42 bases and is read in frame from base 1. The V and J ends are trimmed by 3 bases and 2 bases, leaving 10 bases between them. The germline V gene sets CDR1 to MNHNS and CDR2 to SASEGT. The chain joins TRBV6-1 to TRBJ2-5, and perhaps TRBD2 as D gene, on 6 matching bases. The receptor was derived from a man aged 18 to 35 in good health. The sequencing input was naive T cells sorted from blood. The cell subset or site label here, explained by the study, means: cells isolated with a human naive T-cell isolation kit. The CDR3 amino acid sequence is: CASSEEGRQETQYF. The DNA sequence is as follows: TGTGCCAGCAGTGAGGAGGGGCGGCAAGAGACCCAGTACTTC.